These 20 T cell receptor beta chains share one sample of origin, sequenced in a study of blood T cell repertoires in COVID-19. Data came from immunoSEQ multiplex PCR; TCRdb stores just in-frame clones and leaves some out. The table has about 280,000 clones, 85% to 90% seen once; the top ten hold over 4%. The sample was PBMCs or T cells enriched from blood (not recorded which). All receptors come from a woman aged 25 to 39 with acute COVID-19.

The J gene is TRBJ2-7, the V gene TRBV21-1; TRBD2 is taken as the D call from the table, unchecked against the DNA. TRBV21-1 is a pseudogene. The CDR3 totals 16 residues. The CDR3 nucleotides read TGTGCCAGCAATCCGGGTGGGGCTAGCGGGAGTACCGAGCAGTACTTC. Translating it yields CASNPGGASGSTEQYF.

As DNA, the CDR3 is TGTGCCAGCAGTGAACATGGTGGGCCAGGAAACACCATATATTTT. It is translated as CASSEHGGPGNTIYF. The chain has TRBV25-1 and TRBJ1-3; D unclear. CDR1 is MGHDK, CDR2 SYGVNS, per germline. The V end lost 2 bases, the J end lost 4 bases, and 12 bases lay between the germline ends. This CDR3 contains 15 residues.

The V and J genes are TRBV15 and TRBJ2-1, with TRBD2 identical over 12 bases. The CDR3 length is 18 residues. The junction had 13 bases not matched to a gene; V was cut back by 4 bases and J by 6 bases. Germline assignment: CDR1 LNHNV and CDR2 YYDKDF (reference sequence). The CDR3 region has the DNA TGTGCCACCAGCACACCCTTCCTAGCGGGAGGGCCAAGCAATGAGCAGTTCTTC. It is translated as CATSTPFLAGGPSNEQFF.

This clone was seen once. This chain uses TRBV11-3 with TRBJ2-2, with 14 nucleotides matching TRBD2. The CDR3 spans 18 residues. Germline CDR1 and CDR2: SGHNT and YENEEA. Losses at the gene ends were 6 bases for V and 1 base for J; bases not matched to a gene: 7. DNA for the CDR3: TGTGCCAGCAGGCGAGGACTAGCGGGAGGCCGGAACACCGGGGAGCTGTTTTTT. It translates to CASRRGLAGGRNTGELFF.

V and J are TRBV9 and TRBJ2-1; the match to TRBD2 covers 14 bases. CDR1 and CDR2 from the germline V gene are SGDLS and YYNGEE. The CDR3 runs to 15 residues. Trimming cost V 3 bases and J 8 bases; bases outside gene matches: 4. DNA of the CDR3: TGTGCCAGCAGCGCTCGACTAGCGGGAGGGGATGAGCAGTTCTTC. It translates to CASSARLAGGDEQFF.

The rearrangement uses TRBV2 and TRBJ2-3; TRBD2 matches 7 bases. The V segment lost 8 bases and the J segment 2 bases; nucleotides outside the gene matches: 4. This CDR3 has 13 amino acids. Germline loops: CDR1 SNHLY, CDR2 FYNNEI. The CDR3 coding sequence is TGTGCCAGCGGGAGGGACTACACAGATACGCAGTATTTT. Amino acids: CASGRDYTDTQYF.

The count of this clone is one. The chain uses TRBV27 and TRBJ2-1; a possible D gene is TRBD2 (6 bases). Germline CDR1 and CDR2: MNHEY and SMNVEV (reference sequence). The CDR3 is 13 residues long. Trimming stripped 6 bases from V and 6 bases from J, with 12 bases between. The CDR3: CASRPLGGNEQFF. The CDR3 region has the DNA TGTGCCAGCAGACCCCTGGGGGGCAATGAGCAGTTCTTC.

The V call is TRBV28, the J call TRBJ1-1; D is perhaps TRBD1 (6 bases). This CDR3 is built from 12 residues. V was pared by 4 bases and J by 7 bases, with 10 bases between. The germline CDR1 and CDR2 sequences are MDHEN and SYDVKM. CDR3 residues: CASSSGQSEAFF. In DNA, the CDR3 is TGTGCCAGCAGTTCCGGACAGAGTGAAGCTTTCTTT.

On this clone itself: The germline gene is not matched at one end of the junction; a read error may be the cause. This chain joins TRBV4-2 and TRBJ1-6; possibly TRBD1 for D (6 bases). From germline, CDR1 is LGHNA and CDR2 YNFKEQ. The CDR3 spans 15 residues. The CDR3: CASSEDGGAGSPLHF. CDR3 nucleotide sequence: TGTGCCAGCAGCGAAGATGGGGGGGCTGGATCACCCCTCCACTTT.

The J gene is TRBJ2-1, the V gene TRBV4-1; TRBD2 agrees at 10 bases. V shed 0 bases, J shed 3 bases, and the junction held 5 bases outside the gene matches. This CDR3 region has 17 residues. Per germline, CDR1 MGHRA and CDR2 YSYEKL. DNA for the CDR3: TGCGCCAGCAGCCAAGATCTAGCGGGAGACCTCTACAATGAGCAGTTCTTC. Protein sequence: CASSQDLAGDLYNEQFF.

The chain's CDR3 is CASRVAANQETQYF. In DNA form, the CDR3 reads TGTGCCAGCAGAGTAGCGGCTAATCAAGAGACCCAGTACTTC. The chain is built from TRBV7-9 and TRBJ2-5, with a weak D call TRBD2 (6 bases). CDR1 is SEHNR and CDR2 is FQNEAQ in the germline V gene (reference sequence). The CDR3 has 14 amino acids. V lost 6 bases to trimming and J lost 2 bases, with 13 bases between them.

This chain links TRBV29-1 with TRBJ2-1, with a tentative D call TRBD2 (6 bases). Germline V gene data show CDR1 as SQVTM and CDR2 as ANQGSEA. Trimming cost V 0 bases and J 6 bases, with 15 bases left between them. CDR3 length equals 15 residues. The CDR3 region has the DNA TGCAGCGTTGAAGAGGACCTCGGGGGTCTCAATGAGCAGTTCTTC. Its translation is CSVEEDLGGLNEQFF.

The chain recombines TRBV24-1 with TRBJ2-7; 7 bases line up with TRBD1. The V and J ends lost 5 bases and 3 bases, in that order; junction bases with no gene match: 3. Germline V gene sequence: CDR1 KGHDR, CDR2 SFDVKD. The length of the CDR3 is 13 residues. The CDR3 loop is CATSAGQRYEQYF. CDR3 nucleotide sequence: TGTGCCACCAGTGCGGGACAGCGCTACGAGCAGTACTTC.

This sequence joins TRBV11-2 and TRBJ2-2; TRBD2 matches at 7 bases. CDR3 length equals 16 residues. V was clipped by 5 bases and J by 1 base; unmatched bases: 7. The germline gives CDR1 SGHAT, CDR2 FQNNGV. The CDR3 DNA reads TGTGCCAGCAGCCCGAGGTCTAGCGGGAACACCGGGGAGCTGTTTTTT. It specifies CASSPRSSGNTGELFF.

This chain connects TRBV29-1 to TRBJ2-1, with D maybe TRBD2 (5 bases). Trimming cost V 4 bases and J 9 bases, with 19 bases left between them. In germline, CDR1 is SQVTM, CDR2 ANQGSEA. CDR3 length equals 14 residues. This CDR3 reads CSVGGAFDGAEQFF. The CDR3 region has the DNA TGCAGCGTTGGGGGAGCCTTCGACGGCGCTGAGCAGTTCTTC.

The chain's CDR3 is CASSQWDREGAFF. The CDR3 nucleotides read TGTGCCAGCAGCCAATGGGACAGGGAGGGAGCTTTCTTT. The chain recombines TRBV4-2 with TRBJ1-1; 9 positions match TRBD1. Germline values: CDR1 LGHNA, CDR2 YNFKEQ. V was pared by 2 bases and J by 10 bases, with 5 bases of the junction left unmatched. The CDR3 loop spans 13 amino acids.

The CDR3 sequence is CASSGGLYYEQYF. The CDR3 DNA is TGTGCCAGCAGTGGCGGACTTTACTACGAGCAGTACTTC. The chain carries TRBV6-2 or TRBV6-3 and TRBJ2-7; tentatively, D is TRBD2 (5 bases). The CDR3 is made up of 13 amino acids. V lost 5 bases and J 3 bases, leaving 11 bases between the germline ends. Germline V gives CDR1 MNHEY, CDR2 SVGEGT.

This chain uses TRBV7-9 with TRBJ1-3; maybe TRBD1 (5 bases). The CDR3 covers 17 residues. V lost 6 bases and J lost 3, with 21 bases in between. CDR1 SEHNR and CDR2 FQNEAQ come from the germline V gene (reference sequence). In nucleotides, the CDR3 is TGTGCCAGCAGTTTCGAGGCCCTAGGGGCCTTTGGAAACACCATATATTTT. The encoded protein is CASSFEALGAFGNTIYF.

This rearrangement joins TRBV27 to TRBJ2-7; D perhaps matches TRBD1 (7 bases). Trimming shortened V by 6 bases and J by 3 bases, and 21 bases separated the two germline ends. The CDR3 is 16 amino acids. Germline V CDR1 and CDR2: MNHEY, SMNVEV (reference sequence). The DNA for the CDR3 is TGTGCCAGCAGCTTAGCCTCCCAGGGGGGTCGCTACGAGCAGTACTTC. Translated: CASSLASQGGRYEQYF.

The chain is built from TRBV12-3 or TRBV12-4 and TRBJ2-7; 7 bases fit TRBD1. This CDR3 has 13 residues. Losses at the gene ends were 3 bases for V and 3 bases for J; bases not matched to a gene: 2. CDR3 amino acids: CASSLGTDYEQYF. CDR3 nucleotide sequence: TGTGCCAGCAGTTTGGGGACAGACTACGAGCAGTACTTC.